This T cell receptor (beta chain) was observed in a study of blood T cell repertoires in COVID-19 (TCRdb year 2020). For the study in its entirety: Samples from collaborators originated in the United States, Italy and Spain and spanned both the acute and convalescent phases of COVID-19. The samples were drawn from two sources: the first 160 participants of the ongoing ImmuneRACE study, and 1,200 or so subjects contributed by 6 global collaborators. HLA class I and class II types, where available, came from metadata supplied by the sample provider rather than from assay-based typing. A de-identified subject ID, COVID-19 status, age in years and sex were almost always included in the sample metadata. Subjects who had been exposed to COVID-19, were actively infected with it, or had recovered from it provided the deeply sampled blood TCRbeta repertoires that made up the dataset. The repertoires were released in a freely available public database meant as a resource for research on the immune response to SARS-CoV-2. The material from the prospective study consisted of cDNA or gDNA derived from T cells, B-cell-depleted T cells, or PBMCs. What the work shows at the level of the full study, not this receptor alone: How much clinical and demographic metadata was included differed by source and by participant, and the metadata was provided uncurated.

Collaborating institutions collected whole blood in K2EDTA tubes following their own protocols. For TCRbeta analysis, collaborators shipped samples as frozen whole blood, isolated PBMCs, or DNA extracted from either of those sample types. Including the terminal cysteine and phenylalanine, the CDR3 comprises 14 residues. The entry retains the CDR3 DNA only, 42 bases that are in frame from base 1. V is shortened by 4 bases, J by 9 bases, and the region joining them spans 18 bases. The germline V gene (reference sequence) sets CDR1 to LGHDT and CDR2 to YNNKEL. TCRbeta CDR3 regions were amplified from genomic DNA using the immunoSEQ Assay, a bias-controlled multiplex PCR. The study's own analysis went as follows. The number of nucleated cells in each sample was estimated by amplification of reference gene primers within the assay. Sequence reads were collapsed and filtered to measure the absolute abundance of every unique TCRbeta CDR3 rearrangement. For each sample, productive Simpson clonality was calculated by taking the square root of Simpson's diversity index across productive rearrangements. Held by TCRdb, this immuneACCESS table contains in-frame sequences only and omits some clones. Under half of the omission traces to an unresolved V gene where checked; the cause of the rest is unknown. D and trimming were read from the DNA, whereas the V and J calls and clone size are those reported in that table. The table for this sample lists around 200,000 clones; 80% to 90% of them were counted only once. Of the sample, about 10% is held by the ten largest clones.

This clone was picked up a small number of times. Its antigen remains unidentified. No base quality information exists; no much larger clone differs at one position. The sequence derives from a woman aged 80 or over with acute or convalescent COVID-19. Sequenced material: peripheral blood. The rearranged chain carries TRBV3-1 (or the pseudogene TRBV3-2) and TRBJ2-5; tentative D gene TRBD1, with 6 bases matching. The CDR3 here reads CASSPLVGAGAQYF. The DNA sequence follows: TGTGCCAGCAGCCCCCTTGTGGGGGCAGGGGCCCAGTACTTC.